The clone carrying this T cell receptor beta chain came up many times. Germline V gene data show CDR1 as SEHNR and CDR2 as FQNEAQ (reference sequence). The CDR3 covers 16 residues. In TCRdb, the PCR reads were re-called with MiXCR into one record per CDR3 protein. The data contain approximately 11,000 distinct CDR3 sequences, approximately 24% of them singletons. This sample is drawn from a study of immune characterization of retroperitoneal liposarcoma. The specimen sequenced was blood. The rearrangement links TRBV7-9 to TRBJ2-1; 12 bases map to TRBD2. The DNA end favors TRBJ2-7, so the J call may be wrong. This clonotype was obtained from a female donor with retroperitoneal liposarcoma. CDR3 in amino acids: CASSISLTSGSYEQYF. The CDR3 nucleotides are TGTGCCAGCAGCATTTCGCTGACTAGCGGGAGTTACGAGCAGTACTTC.